What follows are 27 T cell receptor beta chains derived from one specimen sequenced in a study of blood T cell repertoires in COVID-19. Sequencing used immunoSEQ multiplex PCR; TCRdb keeps in-frame clones, though not all of them. The repertoire has about 670,000 clones, 85% to 90% of them found once; the top ten carry under 0.3%. Sequencing was performed on peripheral blood. The source is a woman younger than 35 with acute or convalescent COVID-19.

A single count supports this clone. V usage is TRBV24-1 and J usage is TRBJ1-4; 7 bases agree with TRBD1. The V segment lost 10 bases and the J segment 4 bases; nucleotides outside the gene matches: 2. Germline CDR1 KGHDR, CDR2 SFDVKD. The CDR3 sequence is 12 residues long. In DNA, the CDR3 is TGTGCCACGACAGGGCGTAATGAAAAACTGTTTTTT. It specifies CATTGRNEKLFF.

This chain links TRBV6-4 with TRBJ2-2; 8 nucleotides match TRBD1. CDR1 and CDR2 (germline): MRHNA, SNTAGT. This CDR3 contains 13 residues. The ends lost 8 bases at V and 4 bases at J; junction bases unmatched: 3. The CDR3 spells CASGQGATGELFF. Written as DNA, the CDR3 is TGTGCCAGCGGGCAGGGGGCCACCGGGGAGCTGTTTTTT.

V is TRBV20-1 and J is TRBJ2-3; 9 positions match TRBD2. The CDR3 runs to 12 residues. Per germline, CDR1 DFQATT and CDR2 SNEGSKA (reference sequence). V lost 3 bases and J lost 9; bases outside the gene matches: 4. The CDR3 DNA reads as TGCAGTGCTAGTCTTAGCGGGAGAACGCAGTATTTT. Translated: CSASLSGRTQYF.

The V and J genes are TRBV6-4 and TRBJ2-3, with D possibly TRBD2 on 6 matching bases. Trimming stripped 0 bases from V and 6 bases from J, with 13 bases between. Germline-derived CDR1 and CDR2 are MRHNA and SNTAGT. The CDR3 consists of 15 residues. The CDR3 sequence is CASSDSNSGFDTQYF. As DNA, the CDR3 is TGTGCCAGCAGTGACTCGAACAGCGGGTTTGATACGCAGTATTTT.

This chain joins TRBV9 and TRBJ1-3, with D possibly TRBD1 on 6 matching bases. CDR1 is SGDLS, CDR2 YYNGEE, per germline. Trimming shortened V by 4 bases and J by 4 bases, and 18 bases separated the two germline ends. CDR3 length: 16 amino acids. The CDR3 region has the DNA TGTGCCAGCAGCCCACGATTGGGGGCGAAGGGAAACACCATATATTTT. It specifies CASSPRLGAKGNTIYF.

This clone has only one observation. The chain couples TRBV7-2 to TRBJ2-7; TRBD2 matches at 10 bases. Germline V gene sequence: CDR1 SGHTA, CDR2 FQGNSA. The CDR3 covers 15 residues. The junction had 6 bases not matched to a gene; V was cut back by 5 bases and J by 2 bases. CDR3 coding DNA: TGTGCCAGCAGCGAAGGTAGCGGGGGGACCTACGAGCAGTACTTC. This translates into CASSEGSGGTYEQYF. The full variable domain, in which reference TRBV7-2 and TRBJ2-7 provide the parts outside the CDR3, is GAGVSQSPSNKVTEKGKDVELRCDPISGHTALYWYRQSLGQGLEFLIYFQGNSAPDKSGLPSDRFSAERTGGSVSTLTIQRTQQEDSAVYLCASSEGSGGTYEQYFGPGTRLTVT.

This clone has a single count. The genes are TRBV29-1 and TRBJ1-1, with D possibly being TRBD1 (6 bases). CDR1 SQVTM and CDR2 ANQGSEA come from the germline V gene. V lost 7 bases and J lost 5, with 17 bases in between. The CDR3 is 13 residues long. This chain's CDR3 is CSEGKGDKTEAFF. The CDR3 DNA follows: TGCAGCGAAGGGAAGGGGGATAAAACTGAAGCTTTCTTT.

The chain combines TRBV7-8 with TRBJ1-5; maybe TRBD1 (6 bases). The CDR3 is made up of 18 amino acids. The germline V and J ends were trimmed by 7 bases and 0 bases, with 22 bases remaining between them. The germline V gene encodes CDR1 SGHVS and CDR2 FQNEAQ. The CDR3 bases are TGTGCCAGCATCACCCCCCCCGGGACACCGTATAGCAATCAGCCCCAGCATTTT. As protein: CASITPPGTPYSNQPQHF.

The genes are TRBV6-9 and TRBJ1-2, with D possibly TRBD1 on 6 matching bases. CDR1 MNHGY and CDR2 SVAAGI come from the germline V gene. The CDR3 consists of 14 residues. The V gene lost 4 bases and the J gene lost 9 bases, with 18 bases spanning the gap. CDR3 bases: TGTGCCAGCAGTTCTGACAGGACCCTTCGCCGCTACACCTTC. It translates to CASSSDRTLRRYTF.

The rearrangement joins TRBV3-1 (or the pseudogene TRBV3-2) to TRBJ2-7; TRBD2 agrees at 7 bases. The CDR3 covers 15 residues. V gave up 1 base and J gave up 2 bases; unmatched junction bases: 5. Germline-derived CDR1 and CDR2 are LGHDT and YNNKEL (reference sequence). The CDR3 loop is CASSQVYGGAYEQYF. Here the CDR3 DNA reads TGTGCCAGCAGCCAAGTGTATGGGGGGGCCTACGAGCAGTACTTC.

V gene TRBV6-4 combines with J gene TRBJ2-1; 14 bases are a match to TRBD2. The CDR3 is 15 amino acids. Per the germline V gene, CDR1 is MRHNA and CDR2 is SNTAGT. J was trimmed by 11 bases and V by 3 bases; bases with no gene match: 6. CDR3 amino acids: CASSEGTSGGVQQFF. The CDR3 DNA reads as TGTGCCAGCAGTGAAGGGACTAGCGGGGGAGTTCAGCAGTTCTTC.

This sequence joins TRBV24-1 and TRBJ1-5; possible D gene TRBD1, 5 bases. The germline gives CDR1 KGHDR, CDR2 SFDVKD. The CDR3 is 14 residues long. V was shortened by 5 bases and J by 6 bases, with 13 bases between the two germline ends. As DNA, the CDR3 is TGTGCCACCAGTGGGGAAGGGGCTGCTCAGCCCCAGCATTTT. This encodes CATSGEGAAQPQHF.

This clone came up once. This chain joins TRBV3-1 (or the pseudogene TRBV3-2) and TRBJ1-2, with unresolved D. The CDR3 is 13 amino acids. V was pared by 5 bases and J by 6 bases, with 13 bases between. Germline V gives CDR1 LGHDT, CDR2 YNNKEL (reference sequence). CDR3 loop: CASSISGGNGYTF. DNA of the CDR3: TGTGCCAGCAGCATAAGTGGAGGGAATGGCTACACCTTC.

The chain combines TRBV25-1 with TRBJ1-5, with 9 bases identical to TRBD1. In germline, CDR1 is MGHDK, CDR2 SYGVNS. Trimming removed 4 bases from V and 6 bases from J; junction bases left unmatched: 4. The CDR3 covers 14 residues. This CDR3 is CASSAGTGIQPQHF. Written as DNA, the CDR3 is TGTGCCAGCAGTGCTGGGACAGGGATTCAGCCCCAGCATTTT.

The chain has TRBV14 and TRBJ1-1; the match to TRBD1 covers 9 bases. This CDR3 has 14 residues. The V and J ends lost 4 bases and 9 bases, in that order; junction bases with no gene match: 9. Per the germline V gene, CDR1 is SGHDN and CDR2 is FVKESK. The CDR3, as DNA: TGTGCCAGCAGCCCCGGGACAGGGAAGATTAAAGCTTTCTTT. This translates into CASSPGTGKIKAFF.

The chain joins TRBV13 to TRBJ1-1; no clear D gene. Trimming pared 1 base from V and 1 base from J, leaving 7 bases between. Germline assignment: CDR1 PRHDT and CDR2 FYEKMQ (reference sequence). This CDR3 has 14 residues. The CDR3 DNA reads as TGTGCCAGCAGCTTAGTTGGGAGGAACACTGAAGCTTTCTTT. It yields the protein CASSLVGRNTEAFF. Full variable domain (missing parts from reference TRBV13 and TRBJ1-1): AAGVIQSPRHLIKEKRETATLKCYPIPRHDTVYWYQQGPGQDPQFLISFYEKMQSDKGSIPDRFSAQQFSDYHSELNMSSLELGDSALYFCASSLVGRNTEAFFGQGTRLTVV.

The V gene is TRBV5-1, the J gene TRBJ1-5; a weak D match, TRBD1 (6 bases). Germline lookup yields CDR1 SGHRS and CDR2 YFSETQ. The germline V and J ends were trimmed by 5 bases and 4 bases, with 13 bases remaining between them. The CDR3 is 14 residues long. This CDR3 reads CASRRYRANQPQHF. For the CDR3, the DNA is TGCGCCAGCAGGCGATACAGGGCTAATCAGCCCCAGCATTTT.

The CDR3 protein is CASGLGTVYNEQFF. CDR3 bases: TGTGCTAGTGGACTTGGGACAGTTTACAATGAGCAGTTCTTC. The V and J genes are TRBV12-5 and TRBJ2-1; 7 positions agree with TRBD1. Germline CDR1 and CDR2: LGHNT and FRNRAP. Losses at the gene ends were 6 bases for V and 4 bases for J; bases not matched to a gene: 6. The CDR3 spans 14 residues. Based on the CDR3 plus reference TRBV12-5 and TRBJ2-1, the full variable domain is DARVTQTPRHKVTEMGQEVTMRCQPILGHNTVFWYRQTMMQGLELLAYFRNRAPLDDSGMPKDRFSAEMPDATLATLKIQPSEPRDSAVYFCASGLGTVYNEQFFGPGTRLTVL.

The chain joins TRBV5-4 to TRBJ2-7, with D tentatively TRBD2 (5 bases). CDR1 is SGHNT, CDR2 YYREEE, per germline (reference sequence). The CDR3 spans 15 residues. V gave up 0 bases and J gave up 2 bases, with 12 bases separating them. CDR3 in DNA: TGTGCCAGCAGCTTGGACCGCGGGTCCGCCTACGAGCAGTACTTC. Its translation: CASSLDRGSAYEQYF.

The chain couples TRBV29-1 to TRBJ1-1; D possibly corresponds to TRBD1 (5 bases). The germline gives CDR1 SQVTM, CDR2 ANQGSEA. V lost 4 bases and J 6 bases, leaving 12 bases between the germline ends. There are 12 residues in the CDR3. CDR3 coding DNA: TGCAGCGTTGTCTCAGGGTTGGCTGAAGCTTTCTTT. Its protein product is CSVVSGLAEAFF.

This clone was observed many times. The chain has TRBV12-3 or TRBV12-4 and TRBJ1-1, with 10 bases lining up with TRBD1. The CDR3 is made up of 13 amino acids. V lost 3 bases to trimming and J lost 10 bases; unmatched junction nucleotides: 5. CDR3 amino acids: CASSLGTGEGAFF. The DNA for the CDR3 is TGTGCCAGCAGTTTGGGGACAGGGGAGGGAGCTTTCTTT.

On this clone: This sample includes further DNA sequences coding for the same CDR3. The chain joins TRBV18 to TRBJ1-1; 8 bases line up with TRBD1. CDR1 is KGHSH and CDR2 is LQKENI in the germline V gene. The V segment lost 6 bases and the J segment 0 bases; nucleotides outside the gene matches: 3. The CDR3 runs 14 residues. The CDR3 is CASSGDRLNTEAFF. The CDR3 nucleotides read TGTGCCAGCTCGGGGGACAGGCTGAACACTGAAGCTTTCTTT. Using reference TRBV18 and TRBJ1-1 for the parts outside the CDR3, the full variable domain is NAGVMQNPRHLVRRRGQEARLRCSPMKGHSHVYWYRQLPEEGLKFMVYLQKENIIDESGMPKERFSAEFPKEGPSILRIQQVVRGDSAAYFCASSGDRLNTEAFFGQGTRLTVV.

V usage is TRBV7-2 and J usage is TRBJ2-1; no definite D call. V was trimmed by 4 bases and J by 4 bases, leaving 5 bases between them. The CDR3 sequence is 12 residues long. CDR1 is SGHTA, CDR2 FQGNSA, per germline. CDR3 sequence reads: CASSYGYNEQFF. The CDR3 coding sequence is TGTGCCAGCAGCTACGGGTACAATGAGCAGTTCTTC.

V is TRBV7-3 and J is TRBJ1-2; 8 nucleotides line up with TRBD1. Trimming cost V 2 bases and J 7 bases; bases outside gene matches: 6. The CDR3 is 14 amino acids. CDR1 is SGHTA, CDR2 FQGTGA, per germline. The CDR3 DNA reads TGTGCCAGCAGCTTAGGGGACAGGTCGTCTGGCTACACCTTC. It codes for CASSLGDRSSGYTF.

This sequence joins TRBV5-4 and TRBJ2-7; weak D call: TRBD1 (6 bases). Trimming stripped 0 bases from V and 1 base from J, with 11 bases between. This CDR3 is built from 15 residues. Germline V lookup: CDR1 SGHNT, CDR2 YYREEE (reference sequence). CDR3 in amino acids: CASSLGPGESYEQYF. The CDR3 DNA is TGTGCCAGCAGCTTGGGGCCAGGGGAGTCCTACGAGCAGTACTTC.

This chain connects TRBV30 to TRBJ1-4; a weak D match, TRBD1 (6 bases). The length of the CDR3 is 13 residues. The germline V gene encodes CDR1 GTSNPN and CDR2 SVGIG (reference sequence). V was clipped by 1 base and J by 8 bases, with 11 bases between them. The CDR3 sequence: CAWSEGVQEKLFF. The CDR3 nucleotides read TGTGCCTGGAGTGAGGGGGTACAGGAAAAACTGTTTTTT.

This clone was seen once. This sequence joins TRBV4-1 and TRBJ1-2; D not resolved. This CDR3 is 15 amino acids long. Looked up from germline, CDR1 is MGHRA and CDR2 is YSYEKL. The V end lost 0 bases, the J end lost 2 bases, and 10 bases lay between the germline ends. The CDR3 protein is CASSQDSGINYGYTF. The CDR3 nucleotides read TGCGCCAGCAGCCAAGACTCCGGGATCAACTATGGCTACACCTTC.